Listed below are T cell receptor beta chains from one sample, sequenced in a study of cytomegalovirus exposure and HLA in healthy donors. Here immunoSEQ multiplex PCR was the method, and the copy in TCRdb shows in-frame clones only, minus some. The data show about 210,000 clones, around 76% seen once. Sequencing was performed on PBMCs. Every receptor here comes from a middle-aged man in good health and CMV-seropositive. Both conserved end residues are part of each CDR3. D genes are given only for firm matches. Clone size is stated in some rows and not others, as once, few, many or a class when expanded.

>TRBJ2-2|TRBD1|TRBV5-1|NA
TGCGCCAGCAGTTTTTCAACAGGGGGCACCGGGGAGCTGTTTTTT
CASSFSTGGTGELFF
>TRBJ1-1|NA|TRBV28|NA
TGTGCCAGCAGTTTACTCGGGGGAAGGACTGAAGCTTTCTTT
CASSLLGGRTEAFF
>TRBJ1-1|NA|TRBV7-8|NA
TGTGCCAGCAGCCCCGGGGGGGAGCGCACTGAAGCTTTCTTT
CASSPGGERTEAFF
>TRBJ2-1|NA|TRBV19|NA
TGTGCCAGTAGTCCCCAGGGCCCGAGCTCCTACAATGAGCAGTTCTTC
CASSPQGPSSYNEQFF
>TRBJ2-1|TRBD2|TRBV2|NA
TGTGCCAGCAGTGAGGTAGCGGGGTACAATGAGCAGTTCTTC
CASSEVAGYNEQFF
>TRBJ2-7|TRBD2|TRBV5-4|NA
TGTGCCAGCAGCCAACCGGGACTAGCCACCTACGAGCAGTACTTC
CASSQPGLATYEQYF
>TRBJ2-3|TRBD2|TRBV29-1|NA
TGCAGCGTCTGGGGGGGTAGCTGGATACACACAGATACGCAGTATTTT
CSVWGGSWIHTDTQYF
>TRBJ1-5|TRBD1|TRBV5-6|NA
TGTGCCAGCAGCCTGGGACAGCTAATCAATCAGCCCCAGCATTTT
CASSLGQLINQPQHF
>TRBJ2-1|NA|TRBV19|few
TGTGCCAGTAGTATTAGCTCCTACAATGAGCAGTTCTTC
CASSISSYNEQFF
>TRBJ2-7|TRBD2|TRBV7-2|NA
TGTGCGGTATTGCGGGAGAGGGTAGTCTCCTACGAGCAGTACTTC
CAVLRERVVSYEQYF
>TRBJ1-5|NA|TRBV5-1|NA
TGCGCCAGCAGCTTGTCCCCCGATCAGCCCCAGCATTTT
CASSLSPDQPQHF
>TRBJ2-7|NA|TRBV10-3|once
TGTGCCAACAAGACACACGACGAGCAGTACTTC
CANKTHDEQYF
>TRBJ2-1|TRBD2|TRBV7-8|NA
TGTGCCAGCAGCTTGCTAGCGGGAGGGCTCCATGAGCAGTTCTTC
CASSLLAGGLHEQFF
>TRBJ2-3|TRBD2|TRBV7-9|NA
TGTGCCAGCAGCTTATTAGCGGGGACTAGCACAGATACGCAGTATTTT
CASSLLAGTSTDTQYF
>TRBJ2-1|NA|TRBV7-9|NA
TGTGCCAGCAGCTTAGCGTTGAGCTCCTACAATGAGCAGTTCTTC
CASSLALSSYNEQFF
>TRBJ2-7|TRBD2|TRBV19|once
TGTGCCAGTAGTATTTCTAGCGGGAGGGGATACGAGCAGTACTTC
CASSISSGRGYEQYF
>TRBJ2-5|TRBD2|TRBV6-5|NA
TGTGCCAGCAGTTACCTAGCGGGAGAGGAGACCCAGTACTTC
CASSYLAGEETQYF
>TRBJ1-5|NA|TRBV19|NA
TGTGCCAGTAGTATTAAGTGGGGGGATCAGCCCCAGCATTTT
CASSIKWGDQPQHF
>TRBJ2-2|NA|TRBV7-7|once
TGTGCCAGCAGCTTAGGGGCAGCCGGGGAGCTGTTTTTT
CASSLGAAGELFF
>TRBJ2-3|TRBD1|TRBV5-1|NA
TGCGCCAGCAGCTTGGCCGGGACAGGGGGAGATACGCAGTATTTT
CASSLAGTGGDTQYF
>TRBJ2-1|NA|TRBV18|NA
TGTGCCAGCTCACCCAGGTTCAGGGGTGGCAATGAGCAGTTCTTC
CASSPRFRGGNEQFF
>TRBJ2-3|TRBD2|TRBV9|NA
TGTGCCAGCAGCGCCGAGGTAGCGGGAGGCGGTACGCAGTATTTT
CASSAEVAGGGTQYF
>TRBJ1-2|NA|TRBV27|NA
TGTGCCAGTTCCATCACTGACAGGTCTCATGGCTACACCTTC
CASSITDRSHGYTF
>TRBJ1-5|NA|TRBV7-2|few
TGTGCCAGCAGCTTTACAGGGACGGGGATCTATAGCAATCAGCCCCAGCATTTT
CASSFTGTGIYSNQPQHF
>TRBJ2-7|NA|TRBV12-2|NA
TGTGCAAGTCGCGCCTGGAGGGCCGGGTACGAGCAGTACTTC
CASRAWRAGYEQYF
>TRBJ2-5|TRBD2|TRBV7-3|once
TGTGCCAGCAGCTCTAGCGGGAGGTCCGGGACCCAGTACTTC
CASSSSGRSGTQYF
>TRBJ2-7|TRBD2|TRBV4-1|NA
TGCGCCAGCAGCCAAGATAGAGCGGGAGACGAAGAGCAGTACTTC
CASSQDRAGDEEQYF
>TRBJ1-1|NA|TRBV5-1|NA
TGCGCCAGCAGCTTGGACCCGCCAGGGACTGAAGCTTTCTTT
CASSLDPPGTEAFF
>TRBJ1-1|NA|TRBV5-6|NA
TGTGCCAGCAGCTTGGAATTCAGGGCGAACACTGAAGCTTTCTTT
CASSLEFRANTEAFF
>TRBJ2-1|NA|TRBV5-1|once
TGCGCCAGCAGCCCAGGGGACCTCAACAATGAGCAGTTCTTC
CASSPGDLNNEQFF
>TRBJ1-1|NA|TRBV9|NA
TGTGCCAGCAGCGCCCCGGGGGGGGCAACCGATAACACTGAAGCTTTCTTT
CASSAPGGATDNTEAFF
>TRBJ2-7|TRBD1|TRBV7-9|NA
TGTGCCAGCAGCTTAGTTGGGGACAGGCCTGCCTTC
CASSLVGDRPAF